This TCR beta chain stems from a study of T cell responses to AZD1222 COVID-19 vaccine. The study, taken as a whole, reports: Clonal diversity was possibly underestimated, and the donors were mostly white British, with more females. Per reports, nearly half of all spike-specific TCRs target regions that are unmutated in variants. Without day 14 samples, only post-peak T cell repertoires were studied.

The protocol was immunoSEQ multiplex PCR, while the TCRdb copy is restricted to in-frame clones and leaves out a portion. The sample carries about 78,000 clones, about nine tenths recorded once. Comments on this clone: The antigen is not known.

Germline V gene sequence: CDR1 DFQATT, CDR2 SNEGSKA (reference sequence). This CDR3 contains 11 residues. The V call is TRBV20-1, the J call TRBJ2-3; D gene unclear. This receptor was obtained from an adult who received the AZD1222 COVID-19 vaccine. The sample consisted of peripheral blood, taken 28 days after the second AZD1222 dose. The CDR3 coding sequence is TGCGCAGGACGGAGCACAGATACGCAGTATTTT. Translated, it gives CAGRSTDTQYF.